The present T cell receptor (beta chain) was sequenced within a study of T cells after yellow fever vaccination. TCRdb ran MiXCR on the 5' RACE reads and lists one entry per CDR3 protein. The sample includes 100,000 to 150,000 distinct CDR3 sequences, nearly 7.5% seen only once; the top ten take around 2.5%. CDR1 and CDR2 from the germline V gene are SGHDT and YYEEEE. The CDR3 consists of 14 residues. Trimming removed 2 bases from V and 6 bases from J, with 12 bases in between. Specimen: CD4+ T cells sorted from PBMCs, collected 10 to 11 days after the first yellow fever vaccination. The receptor was derived from a man between 18 and 35 years old who received the YFV17D yellow fever vaccine. This chain connects TRBV5-6 to TRBJ1-5; D possibly corresponds to TRBD1 (6 bases). The DNA of the CDR3 is TGTGCCAGCAGCTTAGGGGGGGTCGCTCAGCCCCAGCATTTT. Amino acid sequence: CASSLGGVAQPQHF.